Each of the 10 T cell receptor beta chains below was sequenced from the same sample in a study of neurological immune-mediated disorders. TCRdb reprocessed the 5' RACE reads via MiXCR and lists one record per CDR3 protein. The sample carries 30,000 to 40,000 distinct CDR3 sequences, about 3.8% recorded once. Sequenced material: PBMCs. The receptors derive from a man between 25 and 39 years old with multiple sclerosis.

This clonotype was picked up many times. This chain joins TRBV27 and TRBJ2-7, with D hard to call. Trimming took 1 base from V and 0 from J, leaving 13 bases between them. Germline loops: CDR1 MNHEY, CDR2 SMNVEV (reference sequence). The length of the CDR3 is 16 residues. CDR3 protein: CASSLFGRDISYEQYF. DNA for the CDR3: TGTGCCAGCAGTTTATTTGGCAGAGACATCTCCTACGAGCAGTACTTC.

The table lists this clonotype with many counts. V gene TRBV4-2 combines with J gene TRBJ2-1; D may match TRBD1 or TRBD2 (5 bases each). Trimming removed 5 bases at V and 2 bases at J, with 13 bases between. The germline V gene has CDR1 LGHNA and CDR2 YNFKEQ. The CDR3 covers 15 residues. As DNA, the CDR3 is TGTGCCAGCAGCGACCGGGACCGAACCTACAATGAGCAGTTCTTC. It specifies CASSDRDRTYNEQFF.

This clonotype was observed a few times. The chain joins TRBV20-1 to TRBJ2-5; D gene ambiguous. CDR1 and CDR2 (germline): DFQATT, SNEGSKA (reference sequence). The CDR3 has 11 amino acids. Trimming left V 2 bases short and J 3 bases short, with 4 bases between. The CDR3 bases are TGCAGTGCTAGATTGGAAGAGACCCAGTACTTC. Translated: CSARLEETQYF.

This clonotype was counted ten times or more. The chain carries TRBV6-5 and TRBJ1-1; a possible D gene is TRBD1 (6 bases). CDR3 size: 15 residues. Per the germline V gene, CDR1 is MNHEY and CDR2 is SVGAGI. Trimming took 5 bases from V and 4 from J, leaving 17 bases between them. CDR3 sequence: CASSINSGGGTEAFF. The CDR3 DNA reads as TGTGCCAGCAGTATAAATTCCGGGGGCGGCACTGAAGCTTTCTTT.

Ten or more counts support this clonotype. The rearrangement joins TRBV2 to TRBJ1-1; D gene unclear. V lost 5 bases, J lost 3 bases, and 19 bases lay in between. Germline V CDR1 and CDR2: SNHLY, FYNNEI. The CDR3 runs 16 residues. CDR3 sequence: CASSPNRRRLDTEAFF. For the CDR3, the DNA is TGTGCCAGCAGTCCAAATAGGAGGCGGCTGGACACTGAAGCTTTCTTT.

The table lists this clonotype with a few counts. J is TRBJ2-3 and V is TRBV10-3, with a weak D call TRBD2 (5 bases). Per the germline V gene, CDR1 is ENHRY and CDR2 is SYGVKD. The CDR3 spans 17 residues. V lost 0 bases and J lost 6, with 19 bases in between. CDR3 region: CAISESLGLPTVDTQYF. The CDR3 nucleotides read TGTGCCATCAGTGAGTCGCTTGGACTGCCGACGGTGGATACGCAGTATTTT.

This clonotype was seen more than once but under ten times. The CDR3 is CASSIWGYEQYF. CDR3 DNA sequence: TGTGCCAGTAGTATATGGGGATACGAGCAGTACTTC. The chain couples TRBV19 to TRBJ2-7; D gene uncertain. Per germline, CDR1 LNHDA and CDR2 SQIVND (reference sequence). V shed 2 bases and J shed 4 bases, with 6 bases lying between them. This CDR3 spans 12 amino acids.

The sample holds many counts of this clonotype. Here the CDR3 reads CASSLLGTDTQYF. The CDR3 bases are TGTGCCAGCAGCTTGCTAGGCACAGATACGCAGTATTTT. J is TRBJ2-3 and V is TRBV7-2; no reliable D call. CDR1 SGHTA and CDR2 FQGNSA come from the germline V gene. Deletions cut 3 bases from V and 1 base from J, with 5 bases between. The length of the CDR3 is 13 residues.

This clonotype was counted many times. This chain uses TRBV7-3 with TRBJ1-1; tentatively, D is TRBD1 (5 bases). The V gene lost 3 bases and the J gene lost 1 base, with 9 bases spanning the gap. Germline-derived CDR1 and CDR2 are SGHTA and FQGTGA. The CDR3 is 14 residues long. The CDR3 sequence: CASSLGRWNTEAFF. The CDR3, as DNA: TGTGCCAGCAGCTTGGGACGCTGGAACACTGAAGCTTTCTTT.

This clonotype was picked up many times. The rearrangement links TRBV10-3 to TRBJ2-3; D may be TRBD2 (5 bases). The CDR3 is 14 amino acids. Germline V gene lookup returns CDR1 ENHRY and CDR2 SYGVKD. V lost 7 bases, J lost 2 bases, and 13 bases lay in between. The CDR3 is CAIMAAGLTDTQYF. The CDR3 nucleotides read TGTGCCATCATGGCGGCGGGCCTCACAGATACGCAGTATTTT.